This section outlines one T cell receptor (beta chain) sequence together with its context. This sample stems from a study of control samples from healthy donors and cancer patients. Sequencing used immunoSEQ multiplex PCR; TCRdb keeps in-frame clones, though not all of them. This sample has roughly 95,000 clones, with roughly nine tenths found just once. Trimming at V came to 8 bases and at J to 4 bases, leaving 3 bases not matched to a gene. Per germline, CDR1 LGHDT and CDR2 YNNKEL (reference sequence). The CDR3 runs 13 residues. The receptor was isolated from a woman under 40 in good health. The J gene is TRBJ1-5, the V gene TRBV3-1 (or the pseudogene TRBV3-2); 9 nucleotides match TRBD1. The sample consisted of blood. CDR3 loop: CASGGTGNQPQHF. The DNA of the CDR3 is TGTGCCAGCGGGGGGACAGGGAATCAGCCCCAGCATTTT.